This T cell receptor (beta chain) was recovered during a study of T cell responses to AZD1222 COVID-19 vaccine. Study details: Some second doses came at about 4 weeks and others at about 12 weeks; these were pooled. Overall study results and limits: Most donors were white British and more were female, and clonal diversity was possibly underestimated. Scientists sampled the repertoires only once the peak T cell response had passed.

This clone was observed a handful of times. Its matching antigen is unknown. The CDR3 has 16 residues. CDR1 and CDR2 from the germline V gene are LGHNT and FRNRAP. V was clipped by 6 bases and J by 1 base, with 18 bases between them. TCRdb's copy holds only in-frame clones and misses some; the assay was immunoSEQ multiplex PCR. The sample records approximately 110,000 clones, about 85% being singletons. Material: peripheral blood, obtained on day 0 of AZD1222 vaccination. The chain uses TRBV12-5 and TRBJ1-1; perhaps TRBD1 as D (5 bases). The TCR sequence derives from an adult in good health. CDR3 protein: CASGPGGGVGNTEAFF. The CDR3, as DNA: TGTGCTAGTGGCCCGGGTGGAGGGGTAGGGAACACTGAAGCTTTCTTT. Full variable domain (missing parts from reference TRBV12-5 and TRBJ1-1): DARVTQTPRHKVTEMGQEVTMRCQPILGHNTVFWYRQTMMQGLELLAYFRNRAPLDDSGMPKDRFSAEMPDATLATLKIQPSEPRDSAVYFCASGPGGGVGNTEAFFGQGTRLTVV.